These 32 T cell receptor beta chains were all obtained from the same sample, sequenced in a study of blood T cell repertoires in COVID-19. Sequenced by immunoSEQ multiplex PCR; TCRdb stores in-frame clones only, minus some. The table has fewer than 120,000 clones, 82% seen once. The sample taken for sequencing was peripheral blood. All receptors derive from a woman in her fifties or sixties with acute or convalescent COVID-19.

The V call is TRBV6-2 or TRBV6-3, the J call TRBJ1-5; no reliable D call. The CDR3 spans 15 residues. Germline V gene data show CDR1 as MNHEY and CDR2 as SVGEGT. The V end lost 3 bases, the J end lost 7 bases, and 16 bases lay between the germline ends. CDR3 DNA: TGTGCCAGCAGTTATTTCGGGCCAACGGGGCAGCCCCAGCATTTT. It encodes CASSYFGPTGQPQHF.

CDR3 amino acids: CASSYSSLNTIYF. The CDR3 nucleotides read TGTGCCAGCAGTTACTCCTCGTTAAACACCATATATTTT. The chain uses TRBV6-5 and TRBJ1-3; no firm D call. The CDR3 is 13 residues long. Germline assignment: CDR1 MNHEY and CDR2 SVGAGI. V dropped 0 bases and J dropped 6 bases, with 6 bases sitting between them.

The chain links TRBV27 to TRBJ1-6; D is unclear. The CDR3 is 13 amino acids. Trimming shortened V by 3 bases and J by 8 bases, and 8 bases separated the two germline ends. CDR1 and CDR2 (germline): MNHEY, SMNVEV (reference sequence). CDR3 coding DNA: TGTGCCAGCAGTTTTGAGGAGCATTCACCCCTCCACTTT. Amino acid sequence: CASSFEEHSPLHF.

This chain joins TRBV28 and TRBJ2-5; the match to TRBD2 covers 8 bases. The germline V gene encodes CDR1 MDHEN and CDR2 SYDVKM. This CDR3 is 16 amino acids long. The ends lost 5 bases at V and 4 bases at J; junction bases unmatched: 12. CDR3 region: CASSNPPSGGAETQYF. CDR3 sequence (DNA): TGTGCCAGCAGTAACCCCCCCAGCGGGGGAGCAGAGACCCAGTACTTC.

The chain links TRBV6-5 to TRBJ1-1; 9 bases match TRBD1. This CDR3 contains 14 residues. Germline loops: CDR1 MNHEY, CDR2 SVGAGI. J was trimmed by 6 bases and V by 6 bases; bases with no gene match: 8. The CDR3 DNA sequence: TGTGCCAGCAGCTTGACAGGGGGAAGGGCTGAAGCTTTCTTT. Protein: CASSLTGGRAEAFF.

J is TRBJ2-5 and V is TRBV6-5, with 7 nucleotides matching TRBD2. Germline V gene data show CDR1 as MNHEY and CDR2 as SVGAGI. The CDR3 sequence is 14 residues long. J was trimmed by 4 bases and V by 0 bases; bases with no gene match: 2. The CDR3 reads CASSYSWGGETQYF. CDR3 nucleotides: TGTGCCAGCAGTTACTCGTGGGGGGGAGAGACCCAGTACTTC.

A word on this clone: This sample includes further DNA sequences coding for the same CDR3. This chain connects TRBV28 to TRBJ1-5, with D unclear. CDR3 length: 12 amino acids. Germline CDR1 reads MDHEN; CDR2 reads SYDVKM. Trimming removed 6 bases at V and 1 base at J, with 4 bases between. The chain's CDR3 is CASRESNQPQHF. The CDR3, as DNA: TGTGCCAGCAGGGAGAGCAATCAGCCCCAGCATTTT.

This clone was seen a single time. The chain links TRBV28 to TRBJ1-4; 7 nucleotides match TRBD1. Trimming at V came to 8 bases and at J to 1 base, leaving 10 bases not matched to a gene. This CDR3 region has 16 residues. From germline, CDR1 is MDHEN and CDR2 SYDVKM. Here the CDR3 reads CASPRQGRETNEKLFF. In DNA form, the CDR3 reads TGTGCCAGCCCCAGACAGGGTCGGGAAACTAATGAAAAACTGTTTTTT.

The J gene is TRBJ2-7, the V gene TRBV5-6; tentatively, D is TRBD2 (5 bases). The V gene lost 4 bases and the J gene lost 5 bases, with 13 bases spanning the gap. The CDR3 sequence is 13 residues long. Germline V gene sequence: CDR1 SGHDT, CDR2 YYEEEE. CDR3 sequence reads: CASSRWETDEQYF. In DNA form, the CDR3 reads TGTGCCAGCAGCAGGTGGGAGACCGACGAGCAGTACTTC. The complete variable domain, with remaining parts taken from reference TRBV5-6 and TRBJ2-7, reads DAGVTQSPTHLIKTRGQQVTLRCSPKSGHDTVSWYQQALGQGPQFIFQYYEEEERQRGNFPDRFSGHQFPNYSSELNVNALLLGDSALYLCASSRWETDEQYFGPGTRLTVT.

J is TRBJ1-5 and V is TRBV12-3 or TRBV12-4, with TRBD1 matching 7 bases. With 7 bases clipped from V and 8 bases from J, the junction kept 5 bases outside the gene matches. CDR3 length: 12 amino acids. As DNA, the CDR3 is TGTGCCAGCACCGACACAGGGGAGCCCCAGCATTTT. Its translation: CASTDTGEPQHF.

In regard to this clone: A read error is possible here, since a much larger clone lies one base away. Other nucleotide sequences from this sample produce the same CDR3. This chain connects TRBV2 to TRBJ1-2, with TRBD1 matching 9 bases. V trimming: 6 bases; J trimming: 4 bases; junction bases outside the gene matches: 0. CDR3 size: 12 residues. In germline, CDR1 is SNHLY, CDR2 FYNNEI. CDR3 DNA: TGTGCCAGCAGGGACAGGGGCTATGGCTACACCTTC. Its protein product is CASRDRGYGYTF.

This clone was counted between two and nine times. V and J are TRBV5-1 and TRBJ1-1; 7 nucleotides agree with TRBD1. Per the germline V gene, CDR1 is SGHRS and CDR2 is YFSETQ. Trimming at V came to 0 bases and at J to 6 bases, leaving 5 bases not matched to a gene. CDR3 length: 14 residues. The CDR3 coding sequence is TGCGCCAGCAGCTTGGGACAGGGAAAATCTGAAGCTTTCTTT. The encoded protein is CASSLGQGKSEAFF.

The V gene is TRBV11-2, the J gene TRBJ2-2; the D gene is possibly TRBD1 (5 bases). The CDR3 totals 15 residues. With 1 base removed from V and 2 bases from J, the gap between germline ends came to 8 bases. Germline values: CDR1 SGHAT, CDR2 FQNNGV. The DNA of the CDR3 is TGTGCCAGCAGCTTAGGGGGCGGCAACACCGGGGAGCTGTTTTTT. This gives the protein CASSLGGGNTGELFF.

This chain links TRBV7-2 with TRBJ1-2, with D uncertain. The CDR3 totals 14 residues. Germline V gene sequence: CDR1 SGHTA, CDR2 FQGNSA. Trimming took 0 bases from V and 4 from J, leaving 9 bases between them. The DNA for the CDR3 is TGTGCCAGCAGCTTAGCGGTGGAGGGCTATGGCTACACCTTC. Protein product: CASSLAVEGYGYTF.

This clone was seen more than once but under ten times. The gene calls are TRBV6-5 and TRBJ2-5; the match to TRBD1 covers 10 bases. CDR3 length equals 14 residues. The V and J ends lost 2 bases and 3 bases, in that order; junction bases with no gene match: 0. Per the germline V gene, CDR1 is MNHEY and CDR2 is SVGAGI. The CDR3 protein is CASSYGTGEETQYF. CDR3 in DNA: TGTGCCAGCAGTTACGGGACAGGGGAAGAGACCCAGTACTTC.

V gene TRBV7-9 combines with J gene TRBJ1-2; TRBD1 matches at 7 bases. Losses at the gene ends were 4 bases for V and 8 bases for J; bases not matched to a gene: 10. This CDR3 has 14 residues. The V gene's germline CDR1 is SEHNR and CDR2 FQNEAQ (reference sequence). The DNA of the CDR3 is TGTGCCAGCAGCTCTCAGGGACAGTTAAACGGCTACACCTTC. This sequence encodes CASSSQGQLNGYTF.

The V gene is TRBV5-8, the J gene TRBJ1-2; D remains unclear. V dropped 3 bases and J dropped 7 bases, with 10 bases sitting between them. In germline, CDR1 is SGHTS, CDR2 YDEGEE. The CDR3 extends over 12 amino acids. CDR3 in amino acids: CASSWMDSGYTF. The CDR3 DNA reads TGTGCCAGCAGCTGGATGGACTCTGGCTACACCTTC.

The V call is TRBV29-1, the J call TRBJ1-6; D not resolved. CDR1 and CDR2 (germline): SQVTM, ANQGSEA. V shed 5 bases and J shed 7 bases, with 15 bases lying between them. This CDR3 region has 14 residues. The chain's CDR3 is CSVCSDGGNSPLHF. The CDR3 nucleotides read TGCAGCGTTTGTAGCGACGGCGGGAATTCACCCCTCCACTTT. Combining the CDR3 with reference TRBV29-1 and TRBJ1-6 gives the whole variable domain SAVISQKPSRDICQRGTSLTIQCQVDSQVTMMFWYRQQPGQSLTLIATANQGSEATYESGFVIDKFPISRPNLTFSTLTVSNMSPEDSSIYLCSVCSDGGNSPLHFGNGTRLTVT.

In this sample, this clone turned up once. This sequence joins TRBV5-4 and TRBJ2-6; tentative D call: TRBD1 (5 bases). Deletions cut 0 bases from V and 1 base from J, with 5 bases between. CDR1 SGHNT and CDR2 YYREEE come from the germline V gene (reference sequence). The CDR3 has 15 residues. CDR3 region: CASSLAGSGANVLTF. The DNA for the CDR3 is TGTGCCAGCAGCTTGGCAGGGTCTGGGGCCAACGTCCTGACTTTC.

V usage is TRBV6-5 and J usage is TRBJ1-5; 7 nucleotides align to TRBD1. Germline V lookup: CDR1 MNHEY, CDR2 SVGAGI. The V segment lost 7 bases and the J segment 5 bases; nucleotides outside the gene matches: 5. The CDR3 covers 13 residues. The CDR3 bases are TGTGCCAGCAAACGACAGGGTCATCAGCCCCAGCATTTT. Encoded protein: CASKRQGHQPQHF.

This clone has just a few counts. The V call is TRBV2, the J call TRBJ1-2, with TRBD1 identical over 7 bases. The CDR3 spans 14 residues. The V and J ends lost 7 bases and 0 bases, in that order; junction bases with no gene match: 5. CDR1 is SNHLY and CDR2 is FYNNEI in the germline V gene. CDR3 protein: CASTPGQTNYGYTF. CDR3 nucleotides: TGTGCCAGCACCCCGGGACAGACTAACTATGGCTACACCTTC. Full variable domain (rest looked up from reference TRBV2 and TRBJ1-2): EPEVTQTPSHQVTQMGQEVILRCVPISNHLYFYWYRQILGQKVEFLVSFYNNEISEKSEIFDDQFSVERPDGSNFTLKIRSTKLEDSAMYFCASTPGQTNYGYTFGSGTRLTVV.

This rearrangement joins TRBV24-1 to TRBJ2-5; tentatively, D is TRBD2 (7 bases). The V and J ends lost 0 bases and 4 bases respectively, with 14 bases between them. The CDR3 covers 16 residues. CDR1 is KGHDR and CDR2 is SFDVKD in the germline V gene. CDR3 coding DNA: TGTGCCACCAGTGATTTGGGGCCCGCGGGGGCAGAGACCCAGTACTTC. It yields the protein CATSDLGPAGAETQYF.

This clone showed up just a few times. The chain carries TRBV3-1 (or the pseudogene TRBV3-2) and TRBJ1-4; possible D gene TRBD1, 6 bases. The CDR3 covers 16 residues. Germline V gives CDR1 LGHDT, CDR2 YNNKEL (reference sequence). Trimming stripped 4 bases from V and 5 bases from J, with 17 bases between. In DNA form, the CDR3 reads TGTGCCAGCAGCCCTGGATTGGGGGCTTCGAATGAAAAACTGTTTTTT. Translating it yields CASSPGLGASNEKLFF.

The gene calls are TRBV19 and TRBJ1-3, with D possibly matching TRBD1 (5 bases). This CDR3 has 16 residues. Germline V gene sequence: CDR1 LNHDA, CDR2 SQIVND (reference sequence). V gave up 1 base and J gave up 2 bases, with 12 bases separating them. The CDR3 here is CASSIAAGLTGNTIYF. For the CDR3, the DNA is TGTGCCAGTAGTATAGCCGCAGGGTTAACTGGAAACACCATATATTTT.

CDR3 loop: CSVLPGQGPPQQYF. DNA of the CDR3: TGCAGCGTCCTACCGGGACAGGGGCCCCCGCAGCAGTACTTC. This chain links TRBV29-1 with TRBJ2-7; 10 bases agree with TRBD1. CDR3 length: 14 residues. V was pared by 6 bases and J by 8 bases, with 13 bases of the junction left unmatched. The V gene's germline CDR1 is SQVTM and CDR2 ANQGSEA.

The genes are TRBV28 and TRBJ1-2; D possibly corresponds to TRBD1 (6 bases). Germline values: CDR1 MDHEN, CDR2 SYDVKM. CDR3 length: 13 residues. The V and J ends lost 2 bases and 4 bases respectively, with 8 bases between them. The CDR3 protein is CASSLTGPYGYTF. Here the CDR3 DNA reads TGTGCCAGCAGTTTAACAGGGCCCTATGGCTACACCTTC.

CDR3 loop: CASSPCLQGGCEQFF. The CDR3 nucleotides read TGTGCCAGCAGCCCATGTCTACAGGGTGGTTGTGAGCAGTTCTTC. J is TRBJ2-1 and V is TRBV14; D is perhaps TRBD1 (6 bases). The V gene lost 4 bases and the J gene lost 9 bases, with 19 bases spanning the gap. The germline V gene encodes CDR1 SGHDN and CDR2 FVKESK. CDR3 length: 15 amino acids.

The V and J genes are TRBV6-5 and TRBJ1-4; D gene ambiguous. Trimming left V 8 bases short and J 8 bases short, with 18 bases between. There are 14 residues in the CDR3. The V gene's germline CDR1 is MNHEY and CDR2 SVGAGI. The CDR3 sequence is CASGVGPSGEKLFF. Here the CDR3 DNA reads TGTGCCAGCGGGGTTGGCCCAAGCGGGGAAAAACTGTTTTTT.

The V and J genes are TRBV6-2 or TRBV6-3 and TRBJ2-7; D possibly corresponds to TRBD1 (6 bases). Germline V gene data show CDR1 as MNHEY and CDR2 as SVGEGT. The CDR3 spans 13 residues. V shed 2 bases and J shed 5 bases, with 10 bases lying between them. CDR3 sequence: CASSYGGQNEQYF. DNA for the CDR3: TGTGCCAGCAGTTACGGGGGCCAGAACGAGCAGTACTTC.

This chain links TRBV7-3 with TRBJ1-1, with a weak D call TRBD1 (6 bases). Between the trimmed V and J ends, which lost 2 bases and 0 bases, there was a span of 10 bases. The germline gives CDR1 SGHTA, CDR2 FQGTGA. This CDR3 is 15 amino acids long. The CDR3 sequence is CASSLDNRVNTEAFF. Here the CDR3 DNA reads TGTGCCAGCAGCTTAGACAACAGGGTGAACACTGAAGCTTTCTTT.

This clone was observed once. The V and J genes are TRBV19 and TRBJ1-4; 7 bases map to TRBD1. Germline trimming cut 4 bases from V and 8 bases from J; bases unmatched to any gene: 7. This CDR3 has 14 residues. Germline CDR1 LNHDA, CDR2 SQIVND (reference sequence). CDR3 region: CASSRGTDAEKLFF. In DNA form, the CDR3 reads TGTGCCAGTAGTAGGGGGACAGATGCGGAAAAACTGTTTTTT.

This clone was found a few times. The chain employs TRBV12-5 and TRBJ2-3; 10 nucleotides match TRBD2. The CDR3 spans 14 residues. Germline values: CDR1 LGHNT, CDR2 FRNRAP. CDR3 nucleotides: TGTGCCTCAAAGCAGCGGGGGGGAACAGATACGCAGTATTTT. It encodes CASKQRGGTDTQYF.